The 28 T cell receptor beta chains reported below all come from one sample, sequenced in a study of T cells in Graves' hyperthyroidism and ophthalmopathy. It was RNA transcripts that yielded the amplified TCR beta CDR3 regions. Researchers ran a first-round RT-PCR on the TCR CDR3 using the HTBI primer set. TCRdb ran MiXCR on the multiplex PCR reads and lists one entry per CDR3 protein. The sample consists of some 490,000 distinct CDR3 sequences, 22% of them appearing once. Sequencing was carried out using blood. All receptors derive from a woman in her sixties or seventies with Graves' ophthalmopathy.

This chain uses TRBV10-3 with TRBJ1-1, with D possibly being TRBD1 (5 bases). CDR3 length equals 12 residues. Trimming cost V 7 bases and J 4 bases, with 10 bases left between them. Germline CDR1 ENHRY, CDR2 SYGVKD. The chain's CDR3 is CAINGGGTEAFF. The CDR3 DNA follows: TGTGCCATCAACGGGGGGGGCACTGAAGCTTTCTTT.

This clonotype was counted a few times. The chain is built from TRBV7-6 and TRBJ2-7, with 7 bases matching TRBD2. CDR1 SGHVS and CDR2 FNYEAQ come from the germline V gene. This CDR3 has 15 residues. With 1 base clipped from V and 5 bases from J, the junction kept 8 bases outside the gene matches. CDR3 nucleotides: TGTGCCAGCAGCTTAGGCGCGGGAGTGACGCACGAGCAGTACTTC. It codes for CASSLGAGVTHEQYF.

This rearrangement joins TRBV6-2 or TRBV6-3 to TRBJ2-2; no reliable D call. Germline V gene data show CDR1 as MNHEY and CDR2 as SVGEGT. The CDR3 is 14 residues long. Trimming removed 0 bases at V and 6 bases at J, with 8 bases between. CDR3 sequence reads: CASSYSRWPGELFF. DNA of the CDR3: TGTGCCAGCAGTTACTCGAGATGGCCCGGGGAGCTGTTTTTT.

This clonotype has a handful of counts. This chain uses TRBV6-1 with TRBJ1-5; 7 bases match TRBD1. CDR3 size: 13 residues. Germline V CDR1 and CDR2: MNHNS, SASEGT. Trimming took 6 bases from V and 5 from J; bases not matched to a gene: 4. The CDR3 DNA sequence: TGTGCCAGCAGCGGGACAGCCTATCAGCCCCAGCATTTT. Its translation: CASSGTAYQPQHF.

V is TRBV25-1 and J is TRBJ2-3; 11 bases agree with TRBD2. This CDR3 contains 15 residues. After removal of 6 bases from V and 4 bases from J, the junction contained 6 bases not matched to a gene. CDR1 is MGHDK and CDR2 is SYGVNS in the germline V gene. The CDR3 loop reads CASSPVAGGADTQYF. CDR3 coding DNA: TGTGCCAGCAGCCCTGTAGCGGGAGGGGCAGATACGCAGTATTTT.

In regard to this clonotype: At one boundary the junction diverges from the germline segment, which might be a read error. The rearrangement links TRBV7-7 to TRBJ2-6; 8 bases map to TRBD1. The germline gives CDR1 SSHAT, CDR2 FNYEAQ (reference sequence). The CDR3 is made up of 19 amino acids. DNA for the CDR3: TGTGCTAGCAGCTTAGCGGCTGGACAGGGTTTCTCTGGGGCCAACGTCCTGACTTTC. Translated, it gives CASSLAAGQGFSGANVLTF.

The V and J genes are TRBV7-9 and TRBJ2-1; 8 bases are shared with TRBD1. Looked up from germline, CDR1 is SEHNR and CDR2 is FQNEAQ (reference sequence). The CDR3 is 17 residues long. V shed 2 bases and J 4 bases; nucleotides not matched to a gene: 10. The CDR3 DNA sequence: TGTGCCAGCAGCTTAAGGTTCGGACAGGGTACTTACAATGAGCAGTTCTTC. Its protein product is CASSLRFGQGTYNEQFF.

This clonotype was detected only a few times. CDR3 sequence reads: CASKEGASPLHF. The CDR3 DNA sequence: TGTGCCAGCAAGGAAGGGGCTTCACCCCTCCACTTT. The chain has TRBV2 and TRBJ1-6, with TRBD1 as a possible D gene (5 bases). CDR1 is SNHLY and CDR2 is FYNNEI in the germline V gene. The CDR3 contains 12 residues. V lost 7 bases, J lost 9 bases, and 10 bases lay in between.

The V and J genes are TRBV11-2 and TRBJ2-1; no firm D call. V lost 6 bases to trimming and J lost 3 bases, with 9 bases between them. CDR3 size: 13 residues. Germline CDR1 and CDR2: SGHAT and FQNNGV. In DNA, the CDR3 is TGTGCCAGCAGTGACCTCGGCTACAATGAGCAGTTCTTC. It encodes CASSDLGYNEQFF.

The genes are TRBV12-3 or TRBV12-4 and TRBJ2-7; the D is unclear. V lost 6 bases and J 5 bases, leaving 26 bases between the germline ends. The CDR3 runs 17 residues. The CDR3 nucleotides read TGTGCCAGCAGCCCCGGCGGCAGCCCCAACCGACGGGACGAGCAGTACTTC. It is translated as CASSPGGSPNRRDEQYF.

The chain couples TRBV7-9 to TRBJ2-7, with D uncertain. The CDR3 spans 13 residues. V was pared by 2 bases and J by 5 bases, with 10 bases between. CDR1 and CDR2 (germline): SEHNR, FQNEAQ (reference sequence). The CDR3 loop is CASSLHGSNEQYF. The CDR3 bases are TGTGCCAGCAGCTTACATGGTAGTAACGAGCAGTACTTC. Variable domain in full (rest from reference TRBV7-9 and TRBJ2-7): DTGVSQNPRHKITKRGQNVTFRCDPISEHNRLYWYRQTLGQGPEFLTYFQNEAQLEKSRLLSDRFSAERPKGSFSTLEIQRTEQGDSAMYLCASSLHGSNEQYFGPGTRLTVT.

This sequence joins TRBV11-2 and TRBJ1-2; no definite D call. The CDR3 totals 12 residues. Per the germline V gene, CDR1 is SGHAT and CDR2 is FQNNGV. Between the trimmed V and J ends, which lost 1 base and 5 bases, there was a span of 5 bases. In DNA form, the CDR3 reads TGTGCCAGCAGCTTAGCCCCTTATGGCTACACCTTC. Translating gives CASSLAPYGYTF.

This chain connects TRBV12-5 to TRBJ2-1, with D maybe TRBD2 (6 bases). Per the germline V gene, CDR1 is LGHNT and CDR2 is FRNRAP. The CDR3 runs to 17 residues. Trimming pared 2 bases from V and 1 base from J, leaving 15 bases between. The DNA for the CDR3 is TGTGCTAGTGGTTTGTACGGGGGTGTGATTTCCTACAATGAGCAGTTCTTC. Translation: CASGLYGGVISYNEQFF.

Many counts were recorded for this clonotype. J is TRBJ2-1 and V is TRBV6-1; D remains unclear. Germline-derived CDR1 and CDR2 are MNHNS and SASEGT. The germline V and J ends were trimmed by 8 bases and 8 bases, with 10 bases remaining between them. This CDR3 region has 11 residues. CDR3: CASGRLDEQFF. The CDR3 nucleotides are TGTGCCAGCGGCCGTTTGGATGAGCAGTTCTTC.

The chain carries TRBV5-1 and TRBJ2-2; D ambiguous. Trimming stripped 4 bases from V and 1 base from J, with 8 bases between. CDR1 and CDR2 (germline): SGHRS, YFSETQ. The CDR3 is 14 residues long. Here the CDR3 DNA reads TGCGCCAGCAGCCCTTTTGGGAACACCGGGGAGCTGTTTTTT. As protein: CASSPFGNTGELFF.

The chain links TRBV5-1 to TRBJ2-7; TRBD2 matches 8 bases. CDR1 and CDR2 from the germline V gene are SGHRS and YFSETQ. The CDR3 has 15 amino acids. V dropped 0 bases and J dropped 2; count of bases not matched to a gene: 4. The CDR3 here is CASSLESGGPYEQYF. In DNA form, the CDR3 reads TGCGCCAGCAGCTTGGAATCGGGAGGGCCCTACGAGCAGTACTTC.

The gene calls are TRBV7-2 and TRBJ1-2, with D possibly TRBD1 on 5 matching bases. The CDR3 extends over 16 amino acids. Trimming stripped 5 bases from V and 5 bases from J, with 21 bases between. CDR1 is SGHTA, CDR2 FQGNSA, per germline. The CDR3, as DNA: TGTGCCAGCAGCCCCCCTCGGGCACCTTGGGGGTATGGCTACACCTTC. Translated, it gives CASSPPRAPWGYGYTF. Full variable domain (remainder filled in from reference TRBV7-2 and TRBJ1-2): GAGVSQSPSNKVTEKGKDVELRCDPISGHTALYWYRQSLGQGLEFLIYFQGNSAPDKSGLPSDRFSAERTGGSVSTLTIQRTQQEDSAVYLCASSPPRAPWGYGYTFGSGTRLTVV.

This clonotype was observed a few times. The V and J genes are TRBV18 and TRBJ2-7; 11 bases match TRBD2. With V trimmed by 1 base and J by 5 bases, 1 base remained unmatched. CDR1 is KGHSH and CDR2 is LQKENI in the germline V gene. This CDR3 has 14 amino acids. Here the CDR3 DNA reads TGTGCCAGCTCACCACTAGCGGGAGGGCACGAGCAGTACTTC. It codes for CASSPLAGGHEQYF.

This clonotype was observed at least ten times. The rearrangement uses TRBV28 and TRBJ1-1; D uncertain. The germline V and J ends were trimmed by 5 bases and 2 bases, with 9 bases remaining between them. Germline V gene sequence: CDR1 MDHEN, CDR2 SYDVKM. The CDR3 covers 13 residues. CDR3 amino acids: CASSDILNTEAFF. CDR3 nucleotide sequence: TGTGCCAGCAGTGATATACTAAACACTGAAGCTTTCTTT. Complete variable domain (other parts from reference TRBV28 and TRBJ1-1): DVKVTQSSRYLVKRTGEKVFLECVQDMDHENMFWYRQDPGLGLRLIYFSYDVKMKEKGDIPEGYSVSREKKERFSLILESASTNQTSMYLCASSDILNTEAFFGQGTRLTVV.

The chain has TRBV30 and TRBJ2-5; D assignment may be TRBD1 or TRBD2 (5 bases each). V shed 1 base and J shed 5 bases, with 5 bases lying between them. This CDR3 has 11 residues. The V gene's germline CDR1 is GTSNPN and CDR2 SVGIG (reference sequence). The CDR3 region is CAWSGGETQYF. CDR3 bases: TGTGCCTGGAGTGGGGGGGAGACCCAGTACTTC.

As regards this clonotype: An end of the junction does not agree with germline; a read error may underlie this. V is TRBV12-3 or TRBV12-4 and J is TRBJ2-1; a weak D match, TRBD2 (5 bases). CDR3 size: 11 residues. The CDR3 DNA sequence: TGTGCCAGCAGTTGGAGGAATGAGCAGCTCTTC. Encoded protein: CASSWRNEQLF.

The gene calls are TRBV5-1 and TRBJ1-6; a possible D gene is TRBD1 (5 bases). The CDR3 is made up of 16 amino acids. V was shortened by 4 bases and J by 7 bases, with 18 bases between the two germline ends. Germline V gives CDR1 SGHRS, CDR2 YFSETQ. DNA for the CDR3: TGCGCCAGCAGCCCCGCGCCAGGGAGGCAAAATTCACCCCTCCACTTT. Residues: CASSPAPGRQNSPLHF.

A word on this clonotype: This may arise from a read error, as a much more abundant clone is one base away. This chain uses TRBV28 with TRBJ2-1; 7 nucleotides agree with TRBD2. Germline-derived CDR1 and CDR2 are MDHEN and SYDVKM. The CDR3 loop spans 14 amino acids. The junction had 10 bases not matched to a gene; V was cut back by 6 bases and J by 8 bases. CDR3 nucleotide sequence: TGTGCCAGCAGCCCAGCGGGACCACTCGATGAGCAGTTCTTC. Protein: CASSPAGPLDEQFF.

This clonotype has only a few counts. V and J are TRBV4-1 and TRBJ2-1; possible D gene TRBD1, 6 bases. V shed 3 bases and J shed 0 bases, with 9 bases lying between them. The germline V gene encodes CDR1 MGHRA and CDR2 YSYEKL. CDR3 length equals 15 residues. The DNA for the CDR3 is TGCGCCAGCAGCCACGACAGGAGCTCCTACAATGAGCAGTTCTTC. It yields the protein CASSHDRSSYNEQFF.

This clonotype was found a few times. CDR3 protein: CASSWARGAGYTF. The CDR3 DNA reads TGTGCCAGCAGCTGGGCCAGGGGGGCTGGCTACACCTTC. The J gene is TRBJ1-2, the V gene TRBV28, with 7 bases aligning to TRBD1. The germline V gene encodes CDR1 MDHEN and CDR2 SYDVKM. The CDR3 is 13 residues long. V lost 6 bases and J lost 7; bases outside the gene matches: 8.

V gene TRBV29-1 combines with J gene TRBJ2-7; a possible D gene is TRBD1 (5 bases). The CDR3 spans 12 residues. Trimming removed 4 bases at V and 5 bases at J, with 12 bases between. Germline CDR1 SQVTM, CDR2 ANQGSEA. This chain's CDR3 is CSVGGSEDEQYF. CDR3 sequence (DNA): TGCAGCGTTGGGGGCAGTGAGGACGAGCAGTACTTC.

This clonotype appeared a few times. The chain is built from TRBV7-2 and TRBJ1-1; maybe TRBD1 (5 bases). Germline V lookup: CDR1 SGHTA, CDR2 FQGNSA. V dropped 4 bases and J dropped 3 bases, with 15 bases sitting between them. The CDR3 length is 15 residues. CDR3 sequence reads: CASSSRTLRDTEAFF. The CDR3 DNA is TGTGCCAGCAGCTCAAGGACACTACGGGACACTGAAGCTTTCTTT.

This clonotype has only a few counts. The CDR3 DNA follows: TGCGCCAGCAGTGAATCGGACTCACCCTACGAAGAGCAGTACTTC. Translation gives CASSESDSPYEEQYF. The rearrangement uses TRBV10-1 and TRBJ2-7; the D gene is possibly TRBD2 (5 bases). The CDR3 consists of 15 residues. Germline CDR1 reads WNHNN; CDR2 reads SYGVQD (reference sequence). V gave up 3 bases and J gave up 7 bases, with 19 bases separating them.